This T cell receptor beta chain derives from a study of OX40 agonist ivuxolimab in advanced cancers. Turning to the overall study: Ivuxolimab, which targeted the costimulatory receptor OX40 (CD134), was an agonistic, fully human IgG2 monoclonal antibody. The purpose of peripheral TCRbeta sequencing was to test whether ivuxolimab changed TCR sequence diversity and led to clonal T-cell expansion. Patients were allowed to have had prior anti-PD-1, anti-PD-L1 or anti-CTLA-4 therapy, and around 43% of the dose-escalation patients had been treated with checkpoint inhibitors. Intravenous ivuxolimab was administered to patients every 2 weeks at six dose levels: 0.01, 0.1, 0.3, 1.5, 3 and 10 mg/kg. The dose-escalation cohort was 82.7% male with a mean age of about 65 years, ranging from roughly 20 to 80. Of the approximately 50 dose-escalation patients, hepatocellular carcinoma was present in about 20, melanoma in approximately 15, renal cell carcinoma in 9 and head and neck cancer in 9. The paper reports the monotherapy dose-escalation portion (N ≈ 50 patients) of the phase I ivuxolimab trial. Partial responses were achieved by three dose-escalation patients, of whom one had hepatocellular carcinoma and two had cutaneous melanoma. General study outcomes and caveats: On average, CD8+ T cells showed more expanded clones than CD4+ T cells after ivuxolimab. Low levels of normalized T-cell clonal expansion were also shown by some nonresponding patients. Partial responders in the 0.1-3.0 mg/kg groups had among the lowest normalized peripheral clonal expansion, especially among CD8+ T cells. At doses of 0.1 to 3.0 mg/kg, clonal expansion of both CD4+ and CD8+ blood T cells was observed from baseline to week 6. Which antigens the clonally expanded peripheral T cells were specific for was not determined.

Genomic DNA was isolated from the sorted cells so that the TCRbeta CDR3 region could be sequenced. The immunoSEQ Assay was used to sequence the TCRbeta CDR3 regions. The clones in this table, taken by TCRdb from immuneACCESS, are in-frame only. Not every clone is retained; where verified, under half of the shortfall comes from an unresolved V gene, and the cause of the rest is unknown. The sample table holds fewer than 75,000 clones, of which about 89% were seen once. The top ten clonotypes cover about 0.77% of the sample. The trial excluded patients who had a history of autoimmune disease or were on systemic immunosuppression. In every dose cohort, peripheral blood was drawn for TCR sequencing at baseline, cycle 4 day 1, and cycle 7 day 1. Samples were obtained from an open-label, multicenter, first-in-human phase I dose-escalation trial of ivuxolimab. Adults with locally advanced or metastatic melanoma, renal cell carcinoma, hepatocellular carcinoma or head and neck squamous cell carcinoma were enrolled in the trial. Before TCR sequencing, CD4+ T cells and CD8+ T cells from peripheral blood were sorted into separate populations.

About this clone itself: What this receptor recognizes is not known. No much larger clone exists at a distance of one base, and base qualities are not known.

Based on the germline V gene, the CDR1 and CDR2 sequences are SGHVS and FQNEAQ. From the cysteine up to the phenylalanine, the CDR3 has a length of 15 residues. Just CDR3 DNA is preserved here, 45 bases in frame from base 1. Trimming takes 5 bases from V and 1 base from J, and the germline ends sit 11 bases apart. The rearranged segments are TRBV7-8 and TRBJ2-2, with a tentative D gene TRBD2 over 6 matching bases. Material: CD4+ or CD8+ T cells sorted from blood, obtained in a trial of the OX40 agonist ivuxolimab. The TCR comes from an adult with an advanced solid tumor such as melanoma, head and neck, liver or kidney cancer. Here is the DNA: TGTGCCAGCAGCCCCGGGGGTCAGAACACCGGGGAGCTGTTTTTT. It translates to CASSPGGQNTGELFF.